These 7 T cell receptor beta chains share one sample of origin, sequenced in a study of T cell repertoires in cytomegalovirus infection. TCRdb analysed the reads with MiXCR anew, one entry per CDR3 protein. The table includes around 900,000 distinct CDR3 sequences, about 33% detected once. These receptors lack a known antigen. Sample: cultured CD8+ T cells from PBMCs, taken from culture after CMV antigen stimulation. These receptors were taken from a human donor in good health (CMV status not recorded). Some clones in this sample may be carry-over from other donors' samples.

V and J are TRBV19 and TRBJ1-1, with D perhaps matching TRBD1 (6 bases). V dropped 8 bases and J dropped 1 base, with 11 bases sitting between them. The germline CDR1 and CDR2 sequences are LNHDA and SQIVND (reference sequence). The CDR3 runs to 13 residues. CDR3 DNA sequence: TGTGCCAGTCACCGGGACAAGAACACTGAAGCTTTCTTT. It is translated as CASHRDKNTEAFF.

The J gene is TRBJ1-2, the V gene TRBV14, with D unclear. The CDR3 runs 17 residues. Germline V gene data show CDR1 as SGHDN and CDR2 as FVKESK. V gave up 1 base and J gave up 3 bases, with 18 bases separating them. The CDR3 sequence is CASSQAPPTSFYYGYTF. The DNA of the CDR3 is TGTGCCAGCAGCCAAGCCCCACCTACTAGTTTTTACTATGGCTACACCTTC.

Points on this clonotype: The junction shows a germline mismatch at one end, possibly a read error. The chain combines TRBV2 with TRBJ2-1; a possible D gene is TRBD1 (7 bases). The length of the CDR3 is 19 residues. The germline V gene encodes CDR1 SNHLY and CDR2 FYNNEI. CDR3 residues: CVSSARGAATGPHWNEQFF. CDR3 bases: TGTGTCAGCAGTGCGCGCGGGGCCGCGACAGGGCCCCATTGGAATGAGCAGTTCTTC.

This rearrangement joins TRBV24-1 to TRBJ1-5, with a tentative D call TRBD1 (5 bases). CDR3 length equals 14 residues. The ends were cut back, 3 bases at V and 4 bases at J, with 9 bases in the middle. Germline V gene lookup returns CDR1 KGHDR and CDR2 SFDVKD. CDR3 bases: TGTGCCACCAGTGATGGGGGAAGTAATCAGCCCCAGCATTTT. This encodes CATSDGGSNQPQHF.

As regards this clonotype: Germline is not matched at one junction end, which may reflect a read error. This chain uses TRBV7-9 with TRBJ2-7; D remains unclear. There are 12 residues in the CDR3. Germline values: CDR1 SEHNR, CDR2 FQNEAQ (reference sequence). CDR3 coding DNA: TGTACCAGCAGCTTCGTGTCCTACGAGCAGTACTTC. Translating it yields CTSSFVSYEQYF.

This clonotype was counted only a few times. J is TRBJ2-1 and V is TRBV7-2; the D gene could be TRBD1 or TRBD2 (6 bases each). The CDR3 extends over 22 amino acids. Deletions cut 0 bases from V and 0 bases from J, with 27 bases between. Germline CDR1 reads SGHTA; CDR2 reads FQGNSA. The CDR3 DNA reads as TGTGCCAGCAGCTTAGCCGGACAAATCATGGGGGGCAAGGGGGTCTCCTACAATGAGCAGTTCTTC. Its protein product is CASSLAGQIMGGKGVSYNEQFF.

The rearrangement uses TRBV11-2 and TRBJ2-2; TRBD2 might be the D (7 bases). The CDR3 consists of 13 residues. Germline CDR1 reads SGHAT; CDR2 reads FQNNGV. V lost 3 bases, J lost 9 bases, and 11 bases lay in between. CDR3 DNA sequence: TGTGCCAGCAGCTTGACGGGGGGCCGGGAGCTGTTTTTT. The encoded protein is CASSLTGGRELFF.